This record covers a single TCR beta chain. This clone was observed many times. Its antigen remains undetermined. No base qualities exist here, and no much larger clone lies one base off it. From each donor, a single peripheral blood sample of approximately 120 mL on average was drawn into heparinised tubes. Naive, central memory, regulatory and stem cell-like memory CD4+ T cells were sorted on a BD FACSAria II using a panel including CD45RO, CCR7, CD25, CD127, CD95 and CD27. All sorted populations exceeded 95% purity. Right away, PBMCs were isolated by Lymphoprep density gradient centrifugation and were stained directly, with no culture step. To minimize batch effects, samples were stained and sorted in pairs, one healthy donor with one patient per experiment. The entire isolated RNA was reverse transcribed using the High Capacity cDNA Reverse Transcription Kit, and thus expressed TCRB transcripts were sequenced. Deep immunoSEQ sequencing was applied to naive, central memory and regulatory T cell samples, giving an average of roughly 3.3 million total reads per sample. Sorted cells were lysed in RLT buffer, and RNA was extracted using DNase-treated RNeasy Micro or Mini kits according to cell number. To prevent cross-contamination, every cell subset was processed on its own, while patient and healthy donor samples were processed together. Using the immunoSEQ multiplex PCR, TCRB sequences were amplified from cDNA into 87-bp fragments spanning the CDR3 region. The amplicons were sequenced using the Illumina HiSeq platform. As for the authors' bioinformatics: Synthetic template baselines were used to correct PCR bias computationally, reads within Hamming distance 2 were collapsed together, and singletons that could not be merged were discarded. By aligning reads against IMGT, V, D and J genes, CDR3 length, and insertions or deletions at six rearrangement sites were assigned. Within each subset, clonotype counts were normalized to sorted cell number, after which true diversity and Gini coefficients were computed with the tcR R package. Repertoire sharing was quantified using the overlap coefficient calculated on TCRB nucleotide sequences. Out-of-frame TCRB sequences from naive cells were analyzed to stand in for the pre-selection repertoire. In its TCRdb copy, this immuneACCESS table keeps in-frame sequences only and misses some clones. Where compared with another copy, unresolved V genes explain less than half of these, and the others have no known cause. That table supplies the V and J calls and clone size; D and trimming were determined from the DNA. The sample table records 680,000 or so clones; 15% to 17% of these occur just once. The ten top clones hold around 0.1% of the sample.

This sample is drawn from a study of beta chain features in type 1 diabetes (dated by TCRdb to between 2018 and 2020). Study-level background: Mean age, gender distribution, total cell number and subset yield did not differ between patients and healthy donors. A total of around 110,000,000 sorted cells were examined across all samples, and a strong correlation was observed between cell number per subset and RNA yield. The study compared the TCRB repertoires of sorted circulating CD4+ T cell subsets in recently diagnosed type 1 diabetes patients with those in matched healthy donors. Naive and central memory subsets were obtained from all 30 or so donors, but regulatory and stem cell-like memory subsets were isolated from only 8 patients and about eight healthy donors. What the work shows at the level of the full study, not this receptor alone: Sequencing cDNA rather than genomic DNA could over-represent highly expressing activated cells, although activation and CD3 levels did not differ between groups. Naive, central memory and regulatory TCRB repertoires appeared to be more alike among patients than among healthy donors. Patients with type 1 diabetes made fewer insertions and deleted more nucleotides at VDJ recombination sites, implying thymic rearrangement abnormalities. Because the HLA sub-analyses included only small numbers of individuals, any influence of HLA type on TCRB rearrangement was left unresolved. A moderate but significant shortening of TCRB CDR3 length was observed in type 1 diabetes patients in all four CD4+ subsets. Shorter templates might have been favored by PCR, but patient and control samples were amplified and corrected together, so both groups would have been affected equally by any skew.

Including cysteine and phenylalanine, the CDR3 has 16 amino acids. Left in the record is the CDR3 DNA by itself, 48 bases read in frame from the first base. V is reduced by 4 bases and J by 2 bases, leaving a spacing of 14 bases between them. The sample comprised naive CD4+ T cells from blood. Reading the label with the study, this specimen's cell subset or site is: true naive CD4+ T cells. Recombination connected TRBV23-1 to TRBJ1-4; there is no confident call for the D gene. TRBV23-1 is assigned to the ORF class and has an uncertain function. The clonotype originates from a man between 18 and 35 years old in good health. The nucleotide sequence reads as follows: TGCGCCAGCAGTCGAGAAGGGTTAGGGACTAATGAAAAACTGTTTTTT. The encoded protein is CASSREGLGTNEKLFF.